Given below is one T cell receptor (beta chain) in context. The target antigen is unknown. TCRbeta library construction was performed incorporating unique molecular identifiers. TCRdb re-called the PCR reads with MiXCR, one entry per CDR3 protein. Here the sample spans approximately 800,000 distinct CDR3 sequences, roughly 15% being singletons. This sample was taken from a study of T-cell reconstitution after alpha-beta-depleted transplantation in children. The study, taken as a whole, reports: When one year had passed after transplant, most T-cell counts and diversity came from newly produced T cells. In patients about two months after transplant, alpha-beta T cells reportedly arose from several hundred expanded graft clones.

The CDR3 contains 14 residues. From germline, CDR1 is SGHDT and CDR2 YYEEEE. This TCR was recovered from a male patient younger than 18 who had a stem cell transplant for acute lymphoblastic leukemia, so the T cells may come from the graft donor. The V call is TRBV5-6, the J call TRBJ2-2; no definite D call. The sequences come from PBMCs, mostly from graft donor cells, collected 360 days after TCRalphabeta/CD19-depleted stem cell transplant. CDR3 coding DNA: TGTGCGAGCCTCTTTTCCCCGAACACCGGGGAGCTGTTTTTT. The encoded protein is CASLFSPNTGELFF.